This is a list of T cell receptor beta chains from one sample in a study of shared clonotypes between healthy human individuals. The table came from immunoSEQ multiplex PCR; TCRdb's copy has only in-frame clones and leaves some out. The sample yields about 2.4 million clones, roughly nine tenths seen once. The sample was naive CD4+ T cells sorted from blood. These receptors came from a man between 18 and 35 years old in good health. Both conserved end residues are part of each CDR3. The D gene is left open where the match is weak.

TRBV5-4,TRBJ2-3,TRBD2,CASSPNIGLAGGGGTDTQYF
TRBV5-4,TRBJ2-4,NA,CASSLDRANIQYF
TRBV7-3,TRBJ2-5,NA,CASSLNAGRETQYF
TRBV27,TRBJ1-5,NA,CASSLFGAGQPQHF
TRBV18,TRBJ1-1,TRBD1,CASSQGQAQPEAFF
TRBV10-3,TRBJ1-2,NA,CAISEDRNYGYTF
TRBV18,TRBJ2-5,NA,CASSPPNRLQETQYF
TRBV15,TRBJ2-7,NA,CATSRGFYEQYF
TRBV29-1,TRBJ2-1,TRBD1,CSVVAGTGGYNEQFF
TRBV6-5,TRBJ2-3,TRBD1,CASSQRTGADTQYF
TRBV28,TRBJ1-4,NA,CASSEPITNEKLFF
TRBV28,TRBJ2-7,TRBD1,CATLRAQGAYEQYF
TRBV11-3,TRBJ1-6,NA,CASTLFVVRASPLHF
TRBV4-1,TRBJ2-1,NA,CASSQDAGFYNEQFF
TRBV9,TRBJ2-1,NA,CASSVETGYLIEQFF
TRBV5-1,TRBJ2-7,NA,CASTKTGDSYEQYF
TRBV5-6,TRBJ2-1,TRBD2,CATLSTGGSNEQFF
TRBV5-1,TRBJ2-3,NA,CASSPSSWDTQYF
TRBV7-9,TRBJ2-5,NA,CASSFGASVKTQYF
TRBV6-1,TRBJ2-2,NA,CASSEWQWNTGELFF
TRBV4-2,TRBJ1-6,TRBD1,CASSQDIKGASSPLHF
TRBV5-1,TRBJ2-7,TRBD1,CASSQGQGSGEQYF
TRBV6-1,TRBJ2-7,TRBD1,CASSPGTGANEQYF
TRBV30,TRBJ2-7,TRBD1,CAWSGDRGKDEQYF
TRBV18,TRBJ1-1,NA,CASSRRAANTEAFF
TRBV7-8,TRBJ1-4,TRBD1,CASSPQSGTGNEKLFF
TRBV19,TRBJ1-4,NA,CASSMGQGNEKLFF
TRBV21-1,TRBJ1-6,NA,CASSYLPTGASSYNSPLHF
TRBV7-2,TRBJ1-5,NA,CASSLNAYSNQPQHF
TRBV10-3,TRBJ2-7,NA,CAISEGEAYYEQYF
TRBV9,TRBJ1-2,TRBD1,CASSVAPQGADYGYTF
TRBV4-1,TRBJ1-2,NA,CASSQVTLVVQRSYTF
TRBV10-3,TRBJ1-2,NA,CAISESGDGRGYTF
TRBV5-1,NA,TRBD1,CASSFGQATYEQYF
TRBV30,TRBJ2-3,NA,CAWSLRGPDTQYF
TRBV7-9,TRBJ2-7,NA,CASSLAGRSNYEQYF
TRBV29-1,TRBJ2-3,NA,CSVSGPVDTQYF
TRBV9,TRBJ2-7,TRBD2,CASSVGGSGSYEQYF
TRBV28,TRBJ1-5,NA,CASSPASEGQPQHF
TRBV2,TRBJ2-3,NA,CASRLTGSTRADTQYF
TRBV2,TRBJ1-4,NA,CASSSGLSINEKLFF
TRBV9,TRBJ1-3,NA,CASSALEQPLSSGNTIYF